A single sample is the source of the 27 T cell receptor beta chains below, sequenced in a study of shared clonotypes between healthy human individuals. The protocol was immunoSEQ multiplex PCR, while the TCRdb copy is restricted to in-frame clones and leaves out a portion. Of hundreds of thousands of clones in the sample, about three quarters were seen once. Sequenced: PBMCs. These receptors were collected from a woman between 40 and 55 years old in good health. Some clones in this sample may be carry-over from other donors' samples.

Regarding this clone: A much larger clone lies one base from this, so it may be a read error. The chain combines TRBV5-4 with TRBJ1-2; perhaps TRBD1 as D (5 bases). CDR1 SGHNT and CDR2 YYREEE come from the germline V gene (reference sequence). This CDR3 is 16 amino acids long. CDR3 loop: CASSLWATRQTHGHTF. CDR3 in DNA: TGTGCCAGCAGCTTATGGGCAACCCGACAGACCCATGGCCACACCTTC.

This clone has a handful of counts. V usage is TRBV5-1 and J usage is TRBJ2-3; perhaps TRBD1 as D (5 bases). Germline V gives CDR1 SGHRS, CDR2 YFSETQ. The CDR3 is 14 residues long. Trimming shortened V by 3 bases and J by 1 base, and 9 bases separated the two germline ends. For the CDR3, the DNA is TGCGCCAGCAGCTCGGTAGGGGGCACAGATACGCAGTATTTT. Encoded protein: CASSSVGGTDTQYF.

The rearrangement uses TRBV7-9 and TRBJ1-4; D may be TRBD1 (6 bases). The V gene lost 0 bases and the J gene lost 10 bases, with 12 bases spanning the gap. The CDR3 consists of 14 residues. CDR1 and CDR2 from the germline V gene are SEHNR and FQNEAQ (reference sequence). The CDR3 is CASSLAVGGGKLFF. The DNA for the CDR3 is TGTGCCAGCAGCTTAGCAGTGGGAGGGGGAAAACTGTTTTTT.

This clone came up a few times. The chain uses TRBV30 and TRBJ1-1; the D is unclear. CDR3 length: 11 amino acids. The V end was cut by 0 bases, the J end by 10 bases, with 9 bases between. From germline, CDR1 is GTSNPN and CDR2 SVGIG (reference sequence). DNA for the CDR3: TGTGCCTGGAGTGTACGCAGATTAGCTTTCTTT. Translating it yields CAWSVRRLAFF.

CDR3 bases: TGTGCCTGGAGTATCGGTCAGTCCTACGAGCAGTACTTC. This translates into CAWSIGQSYEQYF. J is TRBJ2-7 and V is TRBV30; D is unresolved. The CDR3 length is 13 residues. V was pared by 2 bases and J by 1 base, with 9 bases between. Per germline, CDR1 GTSNPN and CDR2 SVGIG (reference sequence). Full variable domain (missing parts from reference TRBV30 and TRBJ2-7): SQTIHQWPATLVQPVGSPLSLECTVEGTSNPNLYWYRQAAGRGLQLLFYSVGIGQISSEVPQNLSASRPQDRQFILSSKKLLLSDSGFYLCAWSIGQSYEQYFGPGTRLTVT.

This clone was detected only once. The J gene is TRBJ2-7, the V gene TRBV10-2; no definite D call. Germline lookup yields CDR1 WSHSY and CDR2 SAAADI. The CDR3 runs to 14 residues. The V gene lost 2 bases and the J gene lost 3 bases, with 11 bases spanning the gap. CDR3: CASSEIRDLYEQYF. CDR3 in DNA: TGCGCCAGCAGTGAGATTAGAGATCTCTACGAGCAGTACTTC.

In the case of this clone: Its ends do not fully match the called genes, so a read error is possible. Other DNA sequences in this sample translate to the same CDR3. This chain links TRBV6-8 with TRBJ1-2; TRBD1 is a possible D gene (6 bases). Germline CDR1 MNHGY, CDR2 SAAAGT. The CDR3 is 13 amino acids. The CDR3 DNA reads as TGCGCCAGCAGTGAACAGGGTAACTATGGCTACACCTTC. This gives the protein CASSEQGNYGYTF.

CDR3: CASSYSRRENGYTF. CDR3 coding DNA: TGTGCCAGCAGTTACTCGCGCAGGGAGAATGGCTACACCTTC. The gene calls are TRBV6-5 and TRBJ1-2; TRBD1 is a possible D gene (5 bases). CDR3 length: 14 amino acids. Germline-derived CDR1 and CDR2 are MNHEY and SVGAGI. The V end was cut by 0 bases, the J end by 6 bases, with 11 bases between.

For this clone: An end of the junction differs from the germline gene, which may be a read error. This specimen includes other DNA sequences encoding the same CDR3. V usage is TRBV5-1 and J usage is TRBJ2-7; 13 bases line up with TRBD2. Germline CDR1 is SGHRS and CDR2 is YFSETQ. The CDR3 spans 16 residues. CDR3 loop: CASSGGLAGSAYEQYF. The DNA of the CDR3 is TGCGCCAGCAGCGGGGGACTAGCGGGAAGCGCCTACGAGCAATACTTC.

This chain joins TRBV30 and TRBJ2-5; D might be TRBD1 (5 bases). The V end lost 1 base, the J end lost 1 base, and 13 bases lay between the germline ends. The CDR3 spans 15 residues. The germline gives CDR1 GTSNPN, CDR2 SVGIG (reference sequence). CDR3 loop: CAWSGPGLTQETQYF. CDR3 in DNA: TGTGCCTGGAGTGGTCCAGGGCTGACCCAAGAGACCCAGTACTTC.

The chain is built from TRBV2 and TRBJ1-5; 7 positions agree with TRBD1. V gave up 6 bases and J gave up 9 bases; unmatched junction bases: 8. This CDR3 is 13 amino acids long. In germline, CDR1 is SNHLY, CDR2 FYNNEI. The CDR3 nucleotides are TGTGCCAGCAGCCAGGGGGGGGATCGGCCCCAGCATTTT. As protein: CASSQGGDRPQHF.

The chain carries TRBV2 and TRBJ2-3; 8 bases are shared with TRBD2. V lost 8 bases and J lost 3; bases outside the gene matches: 4. The length of the CDR3 is 13 residues. Germline loops: CDR1 SNHLY, CDR2 FYNNEI. CDR3 DNA: TGTGCCAGCGCACAGCGGGAGACAGATACGCAGTATTTT. Residues: CASAQRETDTQYF.

This chain joins TRBV7-9 and TRBJ2-3, with TRBD1 identical over 9 bases. Germline CDR1 SEHNR, CDR2 FQNEAQ (reference sequence). This CDR3 has 16 amino acids. V shed 3 bases and J 5 bases; nucleotides not matched to a gene: 9. The CDR3 region has the DNA TGTGCCAGCAGCTTCATCATAGGGACAGGGATAGATACGCAGTATTTT. It specifies CASSFIIGTGIDTQYF.

This clone was counted a few times. J is TRBJ2-1 and V is TRBV5-1; D assignment may be TRBD1 or TRBD2 (5 bases each). The V and J ends lost 1 base and 6 bases respectively, with 14 bases between them. The germline V gene encodes CDR1 SGHRS and CDR2 YFSETQ. CDR3 length equals 15 residues. The CDR3 region is CASSLFIGGGNEQFF. In nucleotides, the CDR3 is TGCGCCAGCAGCTTGTTTATCGGTGGGGGCAATGAGCAGTTCTTC.

This rearrangement joins TRBV5-4 to TRBJ2-5, with 10 bases that match TRBD2. Germline V gives CDR1 SGHNT, CDR2 YYREEE (reference sequence). The trim removed 1 base at V and 4 bases at J, leaving 4 bases unmatched. This CDR3 spans 15 amino acids. The CDR3 loop reads CASSLKLAGRETQYF. The CDR3 DNA is TGTGCCAGCAGCTTGAAACTAGCGGGACGAGAGACCCAGTACTTC. Full variable domain (rest looked up from reference TRBV5-4 and TRBJ2-5): ETGVTQSPTHLIKTRGQQVTLRCSSQSGHNTVSWYQQALGQGPQFIFQYYREEENGRGNFPPRFSGLQFPNYSSELNVNALELDDSALYLCASSLKLAGRETQYFGPGTRLLVL.

The chain recombines TRBV6-5 with TRBJ2-3, with 8 bases identical to TRBD2. The germline V gene has CDR1 MNHEY and CDR2 SVGAGI. The CDR3 contains 15 residues. J was trimmed by 4 bases and V by 5 bases; bases with no gene match: 8. CDR3 in amino acids: CASSPRGGRSDTQYF. The DNA of the CDR3 is TGTGCCAGCAGTCCCCGGGGCGGGAGGTCAGATACGCAGTATTTT.

This sequence joins TRBV5-1 and TRBJ2-7; maybe TRBD2 (5 bases). The ends were cut back, 4 bases at V and 4 bases at J, with 15 bases in the middle. From germline, CDR1 is SGHRS and CDR2 YFSETQ. This CDR3 has 14 amino acids. CDR3 sequence: CASSLDRTGYEQYF. DNA for the CDR3: TGCGCCAGCAGCCTGGACCGGACTGGATACGAGCAGTACTTC.

V and J are TRBV5-1 and TRBJ1-1; D not resolved. Germline V gene lookup returns CDR1 SGHRS and CDR2 YFSETQ. Trimming shortened V by 0 bases and J by 3 bases, and 12 bases separated the two germline ends. This CDR3 is 15 amino acids long. CDR3 coding DNA: TGCGCCAGCAGCTTGGGAGCGGGTTGGGACACTGAAGCTTTCTTT. It encodes CASSLGAGWDTEAFF.

The chain employs TRBV2 and TRBJ2-7; D uncertain. Trimming cost V 3 bases and J 4 bases, with 19 bases left between them. The CDR3 is 16 residues long. Germline-derived CDR1 and CDR2 are SNHLY and FYNNEI. The CDR3 loop is CASSDLGRTNSYEQYF. Written as DNA, the CDR3 is TGTGCCAGCAGTGACCTCGGACGGACGAACTCGTACGAGCAGTACTTC.

Turning to this clone: An end of the junction does not agree with germline; a read error may underlie this. The chain joins TRBV11-2 to TRBJ2-1, with 8 positions matching TRBD2. The CDR3 spans 15 residues. The germline gives CDR1 SGHAT, CDR2 FQNNGV. The DNA for the CDR3 is TGTGCCAGCAGCTTGCGAACCTTGGCGGGAGGCCTAGGAGTCTTC. It yields the protein CASSLRTLAGGLGVF.

The V and J genes are TRBV28 and TRBJ2-7; tentative D call: TRBD2 (5 bases). The CDR3 is 15 amino acids. Trimming pared 3 bases from V and 0 bases from J, leaving 12 bases between. Germline V gene sequence: CDR1 MDHEN, CDR2 SYDVKM. CDR3 sequence reads: CASSFHSVSSYEQYF. DNA of the CDR3: TGTGCCAGCAGTTTCCATAGCGTAAGCTCCTACGAGCAGTACTTC.

This clone was detected only once. The V call is TRBV4-1, the J call TRBJ1-1; the D is unclear. The CDR3 is 17 residues long. Germline lookup yields CDR1 MGHRA and CDR2 YSYEKL. Trimming left V 4 bases short and J 1 base short, with 19 bases between. In DNA form, the CDR3 reads TGCGCCAGCAGCCTCCTCCGTCTACAAATAAAGAACACTGAAGCTTTCTTT. Protein product: CASSLLRLQIKNTEAFF.

The rearrangement joins TRBV11-2 to TRBJ2-7; D gene uncertain. There are 15 residues in the CDR3. V was clipped by 3 bases and J by 0 bases, with 12 bases between them. Germline values: CDR1 SGHAT, CDR2 FQNNGV. The CDR3 loop reads CASSFSQTASYEQYF. The CDR3 nucleotides read TGTGCCAGCAGCTTTTCTCAAACAGCCTCCTACGAGCAGTACTTC.

This clone was found a few times. The CDR3 sequence is CASTPQRDYNEQFF. The DNA for the CDR3 is TGCGCCAGCACGCCCCAGCGGGACTACAATGAGCAGTTCTTC. The genes are TRBV10-2 and TRBJ2-1; 7 nucleotides match TRBD2. This CDR3 has 14 amino acids. Trimming cost V 7 bases and J 3 bases; bases outside gene matches: 6. Germline V gene sequence: CDR1 WSHSY, CDR2 SAAADI.

This chain connects TRBV7-9 to TRBJ2-5, with D uncertain. The J call is uncertain, as TRBJ2-7 better fits the DNA end. CDR3 length: 14 residues. CDR1 is SEHNR, CDR2 FQNEAQ, per germline (reference sequence). CDR3 nucleotides: TGTGCCAGCAGCTACCGAGGTAGCTCCTACGAGCAGTACTTC. Its translation: CASSYRGSSYEQYF.

On this clone: One base separates it from a far larger clone, so it is likely a read error. J is TRBJ2-1 and V is TRBV7-3, with 9 bases lining up with TRBD1. The length of the CDR3 is 15 residues. V lost 5 bases, J lost 4 bases, and 6 bases stayed unmatched. Germline CDR1 is SGHTA and CDR2 is FQGTGA. The CDR3 spells CASSARDRVYNEQFF. The CDR3 nucleotides are TGTGCCAGCAGCGCCCGGGACAGGGTGTACAATGAGCAGTTCTTC.

The gene calls are TRBV11-2 and TRBJ2-3, with TRBD2 matching 8 bases. The CDR3 extends over 14 amino acids. Trimming at V came to 1 base and at J to 3 bases, leaving 0 bases not matched to a gene. Germline CDR1 and CDR2: SGHAT and FQNNGV. The CDR3 loop is CASSLAGGTDTQYF. The CDR3 nucleotides are TGTGCCAGCAGCTTAGCGGGAGGGACAGATACGCAGTATTTT. The complete variable domain, with remaining parts taken from reference TRBV11-2 and TRBJ2-3, reads EAGVAQSPRYKIIEKRQSVAFWCNPISGHATLYWYQQILGQGPKLLIQFQNNGVVDDSQLPKDRFSAERLKGVDSTLKIQPAKLEDSAVYLCASSLAGGTDTQYFGPGTRLTVL.